This TCR beta chain was retrieved from a study of T cell responses to AZD1222 COVID-19 vaccine. This table comes from immunoSEQ multiplex PCR, and its TCRdb copy is limited to in-frame clones, with some not included. The repertoire table contains about 140,000 clones. Note on this clone: The antigen remains unidentified.

The CDR3 has 16 residues. The V end was cut by 4 bases, the J end by 4 bases, with 16 bases between. In germline, CDR1 is LNHDA, CDR2 SQIVND (reference sequence). The study's findings and limits: Increased Spike-specific TCR breadth and depth were observed after two AZD1222 doses. The reported proportion of spike-specific TCRs targeting unmutated variant regions was nearly half.

Specimen: peripheral blood. The chain joins TRBV19 to TRBJ1-4, with a tentative D call TRBD1 (6 bases). The TCR originated in an adult in good health. The CDR3 protein is CASSTRPDRLNEKLFF. CDR3 sequence (DNA): TGTGCCAGTAGTACCCGCCCTGACAGGCTTAATGAAAAACTGTTTTTT.